What follows is one T cell receptor beta chain and its context. Its cognate antigen is unknown. Trimming took off 2 bases at V and 8 bases at J, with 9 bases between the two ends. This CDR3 region has 12 residues. The data stem from a study of T-cell memory formation after mild COVID-19. TCR alpha and TCR beta cDNA libraries carrying sample barcodes and UMIs were produced by 5'RACE using constant-segment primers. TCRdb redid the calling of the 5' RACE reads with MiXCR, one entry per CDR3 protein. Counted here are fewer than 650,000 distinct CDR3 sequences, around 15% occurring once; the ten biggest clones make up about 7.5%. Study-wide points: Clones shrinking from day 15 to 85 showed even CD4/CD8 mixes; later expanders tilted CD4+. Clonal second-wave expansions that peaked on day 37 had unconfirmed SARS-CoV-2 specificity.

This clonotype was sampled from an adult woman who had mild COVID-19 (a few samples of this study predate the infection). Cell type and time point are not known. The chain has TRBV12-3 or TRBV12-4 and TRBJ1-2, with D hard to call. Sequencing was performed on PBMCs or a T cell subset sorted from them (not recorded which). Here the CDR3 reads CASSLTWEGYTF. The CDR3 bases are TGTGCCAGCAGTTTAACCTGGGAGGGCTACACCTTC.